This T cell receptor (beta chain) was profiled in a study of early stage breast cancer tumors. Study overall: Average read coverage per sample was around 10-fold. Study-level findings and limits: Blood repertoires resembled normal breast more than tumor.

This clone is judged medium-sized. Its antigen is still unknown. There are 15 residues in the CDR3. Trimming took 2 bases from V and 8 from J, leaving 17 bases between them. CDR1 and CDR2 (germline): SGDLS, YYNGEE. Each sample had two DNA replicates, 0.5 ug blood or around 1.4 ug tissue. Method: immunoSEQ multiplex PCR; TCRdb's copy keeps in-frame clones and lacks some. The repertoire has about 28,000 clones, almost 75% of them found once; the top ten carry 4% to 5%. The sequenced sample was blood. This clonotype was obtained from a person aged 40 to 49 with breast cancer. The rearrangement links TRBV9 to TRBJ2-1; D may match TRBD1 or TRBD2 (5 bases each). CDR3 DNA: TGTGCCAGCAGCGTTAGAGGGACGGCCGAGGATGAGCAGTTCTTC. This sequence encodes CASSVRGTAEDEQFF.